This T cell receptor beta chain was recorded in a study of blood T cell repertoires in COVID-19. Whole-study context: Some COVID-19 samples were acute and others convalescent; all came from the United States, Italy and Spain. PBMCs, B-cell-depleted T cells, or T cells were the source of the cDNA or gDNA that made up the material.

Individuals drawn from 20 to 30 US areas were roughly 18 to 95 years old. The recovered donors of Cohort 3 showed two negative PCRs, clearance, or symptom resolution. With 3 bases clipped from V and 0 bases from J, the junction kept 15 bases outside the gene matches. Germline V gives CDR1 DFQATT, CDR2 SNEGSKA (reference sequence). The CDR3 consists of 19 residues. The protocol was immunoSEQ multiplex PCR, while the TCRdb copy is restricted to in-frame clones and leaves out a portion. The sample lists more than 300,000 clones; more than 85% were seen once. Material: PBMCs or T cells enriched from blood (not recorded which). The rearrangement joins TRBV20-1 to TRBJ2-4; 9 positions agree with TRBD2. The TCR originated in a woman in her 30s who had recovered from COVID-19. This CDR3 is CSASESSGIYKLAKNIQYF. CDR3 sequence (DNA): TGCAGTGCTAGTGAGTCTAGCGGGATCTATAAACTAGCCAAAAACATTCAGTACTTC.